This TCR beta chain is from a study of shared clonotypes between healthy human individuals. General observations from the study: Naive subsets generally had larger estimated richness than memory subsets.

Germline V gene sequence: CDR1 GTSNPN, CDR2 SVGIG (reference sequence). The CDR3 is 13 amino acids. V dropped 0 bases and J dropped 6 bases, with 9 bases sitting between them. Healthy and HIV-negative, the adult donors had no recent acute infections or vaccinations. With regard to this clone: Its target is not known.

Clones were read by immunoSEQ multiplex PCR, and TCRdb kept only the in-frame ones, dropping some. The table shows hundreds of thousands of clones, with about nine tenths occurring only once. This TCR was sampled from a man between 18 and 35 years old in good health. The sample was memory CD8+ T cells sorted from blood. Subset of the sample: CD45RO+ cells pooled with CCR7-negative TemRA cells. The V gene is TRBV30, the J gene TRBJ1-5, with a tentative D call TRBD1 (6 bases). The CDR3 reads CAWSVQGGQPQHF. CDR3 in DNA: TGTGCCTGGAGTGTACAGGGTGGTCAGCCCCAGCATTTT.